The T cell receptor (beta chain) under discussion was sequenced for a study of control samples from healthy donors and cancer patients. Repertoires were generated with immunoSEQ multiplex PCR, while TCRdb's copy carries only in-frame clones and drops some. The sample shows about 130,000 clones, around 94% of them seen only once. There are 15 residues in the CDR3. CDR1 ENHRY and CDR2 SYGVKD come from the germline V gene. V dropped 0 bases and J dropped 3 bases, with 9 bases sitting between them. This clone was found a few times. The source of this sequence is a man between 60 and 75 years old with colorectal cancer. What was sequenced was PBMCs. V and J are TRBV10-3 and TRBJ1-5; the D gene is possibly TRBD1 (6 bases). CDR3 in amino acids: CAISESGDNNQPQHF. The CDR3, as DNA: TGTGCCATCAGTGAGTCGGGGGACAACAATCAGCCCCAGCATTTT.